This is a list of T cell receptor beta chains from one sample in a study of blood T cell repertoires in COVID-19. Produced via immunoSEQ multiplex PCR; TCRdb's table is partial and in-frame only. The table has approximately 240,000 clones, approximately 84% seen once. Sequencing input: peripheral blood. The source is a man aged 50 to 60 with acute or convalescent COVID-19. Both conserved end residues are part of each CDR3. The D gene is left open where the match is weak. Clone size appears in some rows only: once, few, many, or a class for an expanded clone.

length	V	J	D	size	DNA	CDR3
17	TRBV27	TRBJ2-2	.	.	TGTGCCAGCAGTTTAGAACGCCGGGGACTCATTACCGGGGAGCTGTTTTTT	CASSLERRGLITGELFF
15	TRBV5-1	TRBJ2-1	TRBD2	once	TGCGCCAGCAACCCATCAGCGGGAGCTGAGGATGAGCAGTTCTTC	CASNPSAGAEDEQFF
13	TRBV6-6	TRBJ1-1	TRBD1	few	TGTGCCAGCAGTACCCAACAGGGGATTGGAGCTTTCTTT	CASSTQQGIGAFF
13	TRBV30	TRBJ2-7	.	few	TGTGCCTGGAGTGTCGGGTTGAGCTACGAGCAGTACTTC	CAWSVGLSYEQYF
16	TRBV28	TRBJ2-7	.	few	TGTGCCAGCAGCTCAGAGGGAAGCGGGTCCTCCTACGAGCAGTACTTC	CASSSEGSGSSYEQYF
12	TRBV25-1	TRBJ2-7	.	once	TGTGCCAGCAGTGATAGCGGCTACGAGCAGTACTTC	CASSDSGYEQYF
14	TRBV15	TRBJ1-6	.	once	TGTGCCACCAGCAGAGGACAGCCGAATTCACCCCTCCACTTT	CATSRGQPNSPLHF
14	TRBV6-6	TRBJ1-1	.	.	TGTGCCAGCAGTTACCGGGGGAAGGTCACTGAAGCTTTCTTT	CASSYRGKVTEAFF
11	TRBV25-1	TRBJ2-1	TRBD2	.	TGTGCCAGCAGTGAGTGGGGACTAGCGTTCTTC	CASSEWGLAFF
14	TRBV7-8	TRBJ2-3	TRBD1	.	TGTGCCAGCAGCCAGGAAGGACAGGCAGATACGCAGTATTTT	CASSQEGQADTQYF
13	TRBV6-6	TRBJ1-6	TRBD1	.	TGTGCCAGCATAACAGGGGGTAATTCACCCCTCCACTTT	CASITGGNSPLHF
13	TRBV18	TRBJ1-2	.	.	TGTGCCAGCGCACCTCGGGCTAACTATGGCTACACCTTC	CASAPRANYGYTF
14	TRBV6-5	TRBJ1-1	TRBD1	.	TGTGCCAGCAGGGACAGGGTGGGAAACACTGAAGCTTTCTTT	CASRDRVGNTEAFF
14	TRBV7-2	TRBJ1-5	.	.	TGTGCCAGCAGGAGACATCCAGGCAATCTGCCCCAGCATTTT	CASRRHPGNLPQHF
14	TRBV11-2	TRBJ2-3	.	few	TGTGCCAGCAGCTTAGAGGGACTCACAGATACGCAGTATTTT	CASSLEGLTDTQYF
16	TRBV6-4	TRBJ2-1	TRBD2	.	TGTGCCAGCAGTGAAAGCGGGAGTTCCCTCGGTAATGAGCAGTTCTTC	CASSESGSSLGNEQFF
14	TRBV7-2	TRBJ2-1	TRBD2	.	TGTGCCAGCAGCTCCTACCGTCGGGAGGATGAGCAGTTCTTC	CASSSYRREDEQFF
16	TRBV11-2	TRBJ2-3	.	.	TGTGCCAGCAGCGTCCAACCAGGGGTTCGGGCAGATACGCAGTATTTT	CASSVQPGVRADTQYF
14	TRBV27	TRBJ1-2	.	.	TGTGCCAGCAGTTCTCGGGCAGGGCTGGGAGGCTACACCTTC	CASSSRAGLGGYTF
12	TRBV15	TRBJ1-1	.	.	TGTGCCACCAGCAGAGTGTCGGGAGAAGCTTTCTTT	CATSRVSGEAFF
14	TRBV10-3	TRBJ1-1	TRBD1	.	TGTGCCATCAGGCTGACAGGGGAGAACACTGAAGCTTTCTTT	CAIRLTGENTEAFF
11	TRBV3-1/TRBV3-2	TRBJ2-7	.	.	TGTGCCAGCAGTATCGCCTACGAGCAGTACTTC	CASSIAYEQYF
14	TRBV2	TRBJ2-7	TRBD2	.	TGTGCCAGCAGTGGTCGGACGGGAGGATACGAGCAGTACTTC	CASSGRTGGYEQYF
17	TRBV6-1	TRBJ1-2	TRBD1	.	TGTGCCAGCAGTGGTTTAGGGGACAGGGCGTTGGCGGGTGGCTACACCTTC	CASSGLGDRALAGGYTF
15	TRBV27	TRBJ1-6	.	few	TGTGCCAGCAGTTGGACACAGGCGGGGGATTCACCCCTCCACTTT	CASSWTQAGDSPLHF
13	TRBV12-3/TRBV12-4	TRBJ2-1	.	.	TGTGCCAGCACCAGGGACTTCCAGGGTGAGCAGTTCTTC	CASTRDFQGEQFF
14	TRBV5-4	TRBJ1-2	TRBD1	.	TGTGCCAGCAGCACGACAGGGGCTAACTATGGCTACACCTTC	CASSTTGANYGYTF
17	TRBV30	TRBJ1-1	.	.	TGTGCCTGGAGGGCCAGGTCGGACTCAATAGAGTACACTGAAGCTTTCTTT	CAWRARSDSIEYTEAFF
15	TRBV5-3	TRBJ1-5	.	.	TGTGCCAGAAGCTTGGTCGGGGGAGGAAATCAGCCCCAGCATTTT	CARSLVGGGNQPQHF
15	TRBV5-1	TRBJ2-1	.	.	TGCGCCAGCAGCTTGGGACTAGCCCGAGGGGGTGAGCAGTTCTTC	CASSLGLARGGEQFF
13	TRBV5-6	TRBJ2-7	.	.	TGTGCCAGCAGCTTGAGCCCCTCGCTCGAGCAGTACTTC	CASSLSPSLEQYF
17	TRBV9	TRBJ1-2	TRBD1	.	TGTGCCAGCAGCCCCGGTTCCAGGACAGGGGTTACCTATGGCTACACCTTC	CASSPGSRTGVTYGYTF
15	TRBV5-1	TRBJ2-5	TRBD2	.	TGCGCCAGCAGCTTGGGGACTAGCACGGGAGAGACCCAGTACTTC	CASSLGTSTGETQYF
16	TRBV28	TRBJ2-2	TRBD1	.	TGTGCCAGCAGTCCCCCGTGGACAGGGATTACCGGGGAGCTGTTTTTT	CASSPPWTGITGELFF
15	TRBV4-1	TRBJ1-1	.	.	TGCGCCAGCAGCCAAGCTACTAGGGATATCGCTGAAGCTTTCTTT	CASSQATRDIAEAFF
16	TRBV9	TRBJ1-2	TRBD1	.	TGTGCCAGCAGCGTAGTTCCCGACAGGGGGAACTATGGCTACACCTTC	CASSVVPDRGNYGYTF
16	TRBV5-5	TRBJ1-2	.	.	TGTGCCAGCAGCTTGGTGGGGCTGGGGTTCAGCTATGGCTACACCTTC	CASSLVGLGFSYGYTF
13	TRBV12-3/TRBV12-4	TRBJ2-2	.	.	TGTGCCAGCAGTCCCAGCGGTTCCGGGGAGCTGTTTTTT	CASSPSGSGELFF
14	TRBV2	TRBJ2-7	TRBD2	.	TGTGCCAGCACCTTAGCGGGGTCCTCCTACGAGCAGTACTTC	CASTLAGSSYEQYF
15	TRBV11-2	TRBJ2-2	TRBD1	.	TGTGCCAGCAGTTTAGGCAGGGGGCTAACCGGGGAGCTGTTTTTT	CASSLGRGLTGELFF
13	TRBV7-9	TRBJ2-7	TRBD2	.	TGTGCCAGCAGCCAAACCGGGACTATCGAGCAGTACTTC	CASSQTGTIEQYF
16	TRBV7-2	TRBJ2-3	.	.	TGTGCCAGCAGCTTAGGAGTACAGAGCCCAACAGATACGCAGTATTTT	CASSLGVQSPTDTQYF
15	TRBV7-3	TRBJ2-2	.	.	TGTGCCAGCAGCTTAGGTGACAGGAACACCGGGGAGCTGTTTTTT	CASSLGDRNTGELFF
17	TRBV18	TRBJ2-1	TRBD1	.	TGTGCCAGCTCACCGATGCCGGGACAGGGGGCATACAATGAGCAGTTCTTC	CASSPMPGQGAYNEQFF
15	TRBV19	TRBJ2-5	TRBD1	.	TGTGCCAGTAACCGTCGACAGGGGGCAGGGGAGACCCAGTACTTC	CASNRRQGAGETQYF
14	TRBV6-4	TRBJ1-5	.	.	TGTGCCAGCAGTGGGCACAGGATCAATCAGCCCCAGCATTTT	CASSGHRINQPQHF